The sequence of this T cell receptor (beta chain) was determined in a study of CD8 T cells in Susac syndrome. In the study overall: When blood was collected, patients with Susac syndrome were therapy-naive, were taking corticosteroids, or were receiving intravenous immunoglobulin alone. General observations from the study: Maximal CD8+ clonal expansion in Susac was observed within TEMRA cells and among active patients.

Germline V gene sequence: CDR1 SGDLS, CDR2 YYNGEE. Deletions cut 0 bases from V and 2 bases from J, with 11 bases between. The CDR3 covers 15 residues. Random hexamers were used to reverse transcribe an amount of 0.5 to 1 ug RNA. In TCRdb, the immunoSEQ multiplex PCR reads were re-called with MiXCR into one record per CDR3 protein. The repertoire consists of roughly 80,000 distinct CDR3 sequences, with less than 95% occurring once and the leading ten covering 0.52%. In regard to this clonotype: The antigen is undetermined.

The source material was CD8+ T cells from PBMCs. The chain recombines TRBV9 with TRBJ2-5; TRBD2 is a possible D gene (6 bases). The receptor's source is a human donor with Susac syndrome. The CDR3 reads CASSVAGGVQETQYF. The CDR3 nucleotides are TGTGCCAGCAGCGTAGCCGGGGGAGTTCAAGAGACCCAGTACTTC.